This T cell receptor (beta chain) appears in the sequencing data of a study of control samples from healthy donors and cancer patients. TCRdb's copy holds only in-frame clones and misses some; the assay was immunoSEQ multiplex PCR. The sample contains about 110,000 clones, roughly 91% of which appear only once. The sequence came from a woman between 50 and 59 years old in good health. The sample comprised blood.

The CDR3 nucleotides are TGTGCCAGCAGTCCTACCGGGACAGGGATGGGCTACACCTTC. This encodes CASSPTGTGMGYTF. The rearrangement uses TRBV6-4 and TRBJ1-2; TRBD1 aligns across 9 bases. CDR3 length equals 14 residues. V was pared by 5 bases and J by 8 bases, with 9 bases of the junction left unmatched. Germline loops: CDR1 MRHNA, CDR2 SNTAGT.